The rows below give T cell receptor beta chains drawn from one sample of a study of blood T cell repertoires in COVID-19. Repertoires were generated with immunoSEQ multiplex PCR, while TCRdb's copy carries only in-frame clones and drops some. The sample lists about 410,000 clones; 86% were seen once. Sequenced material: peripheral blood. These receptors all come from a woman aged 25 to 39 with active or convalescent COVID-19. CDR3s include the opening cysteine and the closing phenylalanine or tryptophan. A D gene is named only where the DNA matches it firmly. Size is stated for part of the rows, as once, few or many counts, or as a class when the clone is expanded.

clone size	D gene	J gene	CDR3 length	V gene	CDR3 protein	CDR3 DNA
.	.	TRBJ2-1	15	TRBV28	CASSFPQDYFNEQFF	TGTGCCAGCAGTTTCCCCCAGGACTACTTCAATGAGCAGTTCTTC
.	TRBD1	TRBJ1-4	13	TRBV30	CAWDRGGGEKLFF	TGTGCCTGGGACAGGGGAGGCGGTGAAAAACTGTTTTTT
.	TRBD1	TRBJ2-7	15	TRBV25-1	CASSEYGTGNYEQYF	TGTGCCAGCAGTGAATACGGGACAGGGAACTACGAGCAGTACTTC
.	.	TRBJ1-3	16	TRBV7-9	CASSLEGLISGNTIYF	TGTGCCAGCAGCTTAGAGGGACTGATCTCTGGAAACACCATATATTTT
.	.	TRBJ2-7	13	TRBV15	CATSRDQDYEQYF	TGTGCCACCAGCAGAGACCAGGACTACGAGCAGTACTTC
.	.	TRBJ1-2	12	TRBV29-1	CSVDYQGYGYTF	TGCAGCGTTGATTACCAGGGGTATGGCTACACCTTC
.	.	TRBJ1-6	17	TRBV6-1	CASSEVGARASNSPLHF	TGTGCCAGCAGTGAAGTGGGGGCTAGGGCATCTAATTCACCCCTCCACTTT
few	.	TRBJ1-3	16	TRBV13	CASSSLAGEGGNTIYF	TGTGCCAGCAGCTCGCTTGCGGGGGAAGGTGGAAACACCATATATTTT
.	TRBD1	TRBJ1-4	12	TRBV2	CASTLQGEKLFF	TGTGCCAGCACCCTACAGGGGGAAAAACTGTTTTTT
once	.	TRBJ2-2	19	TRBV18	CASSRAQVAGAPNTGELFF	TGTGCCAGCTCACGGGCTCAGGTGGCGGGGGCCCCGAACACCGGGGAGCTGTTTTTT
.	.	TRBJ1-1	14	TRBV29-1	CSVEGRGFALEAFF	TGCAGCGTTGAAGGAAGGGGGTTTGCCCTTGAAGCTTTCTTT
.	.	TRBJ1-5	14	TRBV4-1	CASSQLIGNQPQHF	TGCGCCAGCAGCCAGCTAATAGGCAATCAGCCCCAGCATTTT
.	TRBD1	TRBJ1-1	14	TRBV5-1	CASSIQGAATEAFF	TGCGCCAGCAGCATCCAGGGGGCCGCCACTGAAGCTTTCTTT
.	.	TRBJ1-4	13	TRBV19	CASSQGYNEKLFF	TGTGCCAGTAGCCAGGGGTACAATGAAAAACTGTTTTTT